Shown below are 14 T cell receptor beta chains from a single sample sequenced in a study of T cells after yellow fever vaccination. Each CDR3 protein is one row after TCRdb ran MiXCR on the 5' RACE reads. The table has roughly 320,000 distinct CDR3 sequences, around 10% seen once. This material consisted of CD4+ T cells sorted from PBMCs, taken 45 days after the yellow fever booster vaccination. Every receptor here comes from a man younger than 35 who received the YFV17D yellow fever vaccine.

The rearrangement links TRBV27 to TRBJ2-2; D is unclear. V was shortened by 0 bases and J by 3 bases, with 17 bases between the two germline ends. The CDR3 length is 18 residues. Germline V gene data show CDR1 as MNHEY and CDR2 as SMNVEV (reference sequence). In DNA, the CDR3 is TGTGCCAGCAGTTTATCGTTAAATAGTTGGTGGGACACCGGGGAGCTGTTTTTT. It yields the protein CASSLSLNSWWDTGELFF.

V is TRBV4-3 and J is TRBJ1-1; D is undetermined. With 0 bases removed from V and 3 bases from J, the gap between germline ends came to 11 bases. The CDR3 sequence is 15 residues long. Germline V gives CDR1 LGHNA, CDR2 YSLEER. CDR3 protein: CASSQDTTADTEAFF. The CDR3 nucleotides read TGCGCCAGCAGCCAAGATACTACAGCGGACACTGAAGCTTTCTTT.

In its sample, this clonotype was seen a few times. V usage is TRBV7-3 and J usage is TRBJ2-6, with D uncertain. The CDR3 is made up of 17 amino acids. Trimming took 1 base from V and 2 from J, leaving 12 bases between them. CDR1 and CDR2 from the germline V gene are SGHTA and FQGTGA. The CDR3 protein is CASSLNIPAPGANVLTF. The CDR3 bases are TGTGCCAGCAGCTTAAATATCCCGGCCCCTGGGGCCAACGTCCTGACTTTC.

The rearrangement joins TRBV5-5 to TRBJ2-4; tentative D call: TRBD2 (7 bases). CDR1 and CDR2 from the germline V gene are SGHKS and YYEKEE (reference sequence). CDR3 length: 14 amino acids. Trimming left V 3 bases short and J 6 bases short, with 13 bases between. CDR3 DNA: TGTGCCAGCAGCTATGGGGGGGCTGGAAACATTCAGTACTTC. Its translation is CASSYGGAGNIQYF.

This clonotype was observed a few times. The rearrangement uses TRBV7-2 and TRBJ2-7; TRBD1 or TRBD2 may be the D gene (5 bases each). The CDR3 is made up of 14 amino acids. Germline-derived CDR1 and CDR2 are SGHTA and FQGNSA. Deletions cut 5 bases from V and 2 bases from J, with 13 bases between. The CDR3 bases are TGTGCCAGCAGCCCCCGCCCGGGACCCTACGAGCAGTACGTC. It codes for CASSPRPGPYEQYV.

The J gene is TRBJ2-1, the V gene TRBV7-2, with unresolved D. CDR3 size: 15 residues. Germline CDR1 and CDR2: SGHTA and FQGNSA. The V and J ends lost 2 bases and 0 bases respectively, with 8 bases between them. This chain's CDR3 is CASSLSRASYNEQFF. The CDR3 DNA sequence: TGTGCCAGCAGCTTAAGTAGGGCCTCCTACAATGAGCAGTTCTTC.

This chain connects TRBV11-2 to TRBJ1-1; 8 positions match TRBD1. The junction had 7 bases not matched to a gene; V was cut back by 2 bases and J by 2 bases. Germline lookup yields CDR1 SGHAT and CDR2 FQNNGV. The CDR3 is 16 amino acids. The CDR3 region is CASSLSDRGFNTEAFF. The CDR3 DNA follows: TGTGCCAGCAGCTTAAGTGACAGGGGTTTTAACACTGAAGCTTTCTTT.

Only a few counts were recorded for this clonotype. This chain connects TRBV5-1 to TRBJ1-2, with a tentative D call TRBD1 (5 bases). The CDR3 totals 18 residues. Trimming pared 4 bases from V and 1 base from J, leaving 23 bases between. Looked up from germline, CDR1 is SGHRS and CDR2 is YFSETQ. CDR3 DNA sequence: TGCGCCAGCAGCCCCATCGGACAAGGGGCGACTAATAACTATGGCTACACCTTC. It encodes CASSPIGQGATNNYGYTF.

The chain couples TRBV7-8 to TRBJ1-1; no clear D. The germline V gene has CDR1 SGHVS and CDR2 FQNEAQ. The CDR3 covers 16 residues. The V gene lost 2 bases and the J gene lost 7 bases, with 20 bases spanning the gap. The CDR3: CASSLTFALAGIEAFF. As DNA, the CDR3 is TGTGCCAGCAGCTTAACCTTTGCCTTGGCCGGAATTGAAGCTTTCTTT.

This clonotype came up a few times. The genes are TRBV20-1 and TRBJ2-3; 9 bases align to TRBD2. This CDR3 has 14 amino acids. The V gene end was trimmed by 2 bases and the J gene end by 6 bases; junction bases not matched to a gene: 6. Germline V CDR1 and CDR2: DFQATT, SNEGSKA (reference sequence). Here the CDR3 reads CSARRLAGMDTQYF. DNA for the CDR3: TGCAGTGCTAGACGTCTAGCGGGGATGGATACGCAGTATTTT.

This clonotype was counted ten times or more. The chain has TRBV5-1 and TRBJ2-5; 7 bases map to TRBD2. The CDR3 sequence is 14 residues long. With V trimmed by 2 bases and J by 2 bases, 3 bases remained unmatched. CDR1 is SGHRS, CDR2 YFSETQ, per germline. CDR3 residues: CASSFAGVQETQYF. The CDR3 DNA reads TGCGCCAGCAGCTTCGCGGGGGTGCAAGAGACCCAGTACTTC.

This clonotype was seen at least ten times. This chain connects TRBV5-1 to TRBJ2-1; 7 nucleotides match TRBD2. The CDR3 extends over 16 amino acids. V lost 4 bases, J lost 6 bases, and 13 bases stayed unmatched. Looked up from germline, CDR1 is SGHRS and CDR2 is YFSETQ. CDR3 bases: TGCGCCAGCAGCCCGGGGGGTAGGGGTCCCCTCAATGAGCAGTTCTTC. Translating it yields CASSPGGRGPLNEQFF.

This clonotype showed up many times. The chain carries TRBV19 and TRBJ2-1; D gene uncertain. Deletions cut 6 bases from V and 4 bases from J, with 4 bases between. CDR3 length: 11 residues. Germline CDR1 and CDR2: LNHDA and SQIVND (reference sequence). CDR3 region: CASRQYNEQFF. CDR3 DNA sequence: TGTGCCAGTAGACAGTACAATGAGCAGTTCTTC.

This sequence joins TRBV7-2 and TRBJ1-3; 7 bases map to TRBD1. Germline V gene data show CDR1 as SGHTA and CDR2 as FQGNSA. V gave up 7 bases and J gave up 1 base; unmatched junction bases: 10. This CDR3 contains 16 residues. This CDR3 is CASTPTGTESGNTIYF. The CDR3 DNA sequence: TGTGCCAGCACCCCGACAGGGACTGAATCTGGAAACACCATATATTTT.